One sample yielded the 27 T cell receptor beta chains listed below, sequenced in a study of identical twins. TCRdb reprocessed the 5' RACE reads via MiXCR and lists one record per CDR3 protein. Of about 690,000 distinct CDR3 sequences detected, around 5.7% appear once; the ten largest clones hold under 2%. Source material: naive T cells sorted from blood. The receptors here all came from a man in his late teens or twenties in good health.

This clonotype was detected ten times or more. V usage is TRBV18 and J usage is TRBJ2-5, with a possible D match to TRBD2 (5 bases). CDR1 KGHSH and CDR2 LQKENI come from the germline V gene. This CDR3 spans 12 amino acids. V was cut by 6 bases and J by 3 bases, with 8 bases left in between. The CDR3 sequence is CASSKRKETQYF. In DNA, the CDR3 is TGTGCCAGCTCCAAGCGGAAAGAGACCCAGTACTTC.

This clonotype was found many times. This rearrangement joins TRBV5-1 to TRBJ2-1, with 7 positions matching TRBD2. There are 15 residues in the CDR3. In germline, CDR1 is SGHRS, CDR2 YFSETQ. Trimming at V came to 4 bases and at J to 2 bases, leaving 6 bases not matched to a gene. This CDR3 reads CASSPGGVAYNEQFF. CDR3 nucleotides: TGCGCCAGCAGCCCTGGGGGGGTAGCCTACAATGAGCAGTTCTTC.

In its sample, this clonotype was seen many times. The CDR3 loop reads CATQGRGQETQYF. The CDR3 coding sequence is TGTGCCACCCAGGGACGGGGTCAAGAGACCCAGTACTTC. This sequence joins TRBV24-1 and TRBJ2-5; D is perhaps TRBD1 or TRBD2 (5 bases each). CDR1 and CDR2 from the germline V gene are KGHDR and SFDVKD. V lost 9 bases to trimming and J lost 2 bases, with 12 bases between them. This CDR3 contains 13 residues.

A remark on this clonotype: A read error may produce the germline difference seen at one junction end. This chain joins TRBV20-1 and TRBJ2-1; TRBD2 is a possible D gene (6 bases). The CDR3 contains 14 residues. Germline CDR1 and CDR2: DFQATT and SNEGSKA (reference sequence). CDR3 residues: CSARARGERNEQLF. The CDR3 DNA reads as TGCAGTGCTAGAGCGCGGGGAGAGAGGAATGAGCAGCTCTTC.

This clonotype has just a few counts. The V call is TRBV24-1, the J call TRBJ2-6; D is perhaps TRBD1 (5 bases). CDR1 KGHDR and CDR2 SFDVKD come from the germline V gene. Trimming shortened V by 6 bases and J by 0 bases, and 8 bases separated the two germline ends. The CDR3 contains 15 residues. The CDR3 spells CATSQGLSGANVLTF. CDR3 nucleotide sequence: TGTGCCACCAGTCAGGGTCTCTCTGGGGCCAACGTCCTGACTTTC.

This clonotype was observed many times. This chain links TRBV20-1 with TRBJ2-7; no definite D call. The CDR3 is 12 amino acids. The V and J ends lost 0 bases and 5 bases respectively, with 8 bases between them. CDR1 is DFQATT, CDR2 SNEGSKA, per germline (reference sequence). CDR3 sequence reads: CSARDRLHEQYF. CDR3 nucleotide sequence: TGCAGTGCTAGAGATCGGCTGCACGAGCAGTACTTC.

At least ten counts were recorded for this clonotype. This sequence joins TRBV20-1 and TRBJ2-1, with D tentatively TRBD2 (6 bases). V was trimmed by 1 base and J by 5 bases, leaving 15 bases between them. The CDR3 contains 15 residues. CDR1 and CDR2 from the germline V gene are DFQATT and SNEGSKA (reference sequence). The CDR3 spells CSARGGTPVHNEQFF. The CDR3 coding sequence is TGCAGTGCTAGAGGTGGGACTCCCGTACACAATGAGCAGTTCTTC.

The chain joins TRBV9 to TRBJ2-3; the D gene is possibly TRBD1 (6 bases). The CDR3 is 12 amino acids. From germline, CDR1 is SGDLS and CDR2 YYNGEE. The V gene lost 4 bases and the J gene lost 7 bases, with 10 bases spanning the gap. This CDR3 reads CASSSQGHTQYF. CDR3 DNA sequence: TGTGCCAGCAGCTCACAGGGTCATACGCAGTATTTT.

Ten or more counts support this clonotype. The rearrangement links TRBV28 to TRBJ2-7; D is ambiguous. V lost 8 bases and J 3 bases, leaving 11 bases between the germline ends. Germline CDR1 reads MDHEN; CDR2 reads SYDVKM. This CDR3 has 12 residues. The CDR3 is CASVDSHYEQYF. CDR3 nucleotides: TGTGCCAGCGTAGACTCGCACTACGAGCAGTACTTC.

The table lists this clonotype with many counts. V usage is TRBV20-1 and J usage is TRBJ2-1; no firm D call. Trimming cost V 1 base and J 6 bases, with 16 bases left between them. Germline CDR1 and CDR2: DFQATT and SNEGSKA (reference sequence). This CDR3 comprises 15 residues. CDR3 sequence: CSARAWVPMGNEQFF. CDR3 DNA: TGCAGTGCTAGAGCGTGGGTGCCTATGGGCAATGAGCAGTTCTTC.

This clonotype has only a few counts. The rearrangement uses TRBV12-3 or TRBV12-4 and TRBJ1-5, with unresolved D. The V end lost 8 bases, the J end lost 3 bases, and 14 bases lay between the germline ends. The CDR3 loop spans 14 amino acids. CDR3 nucleotides: TGTGCCAGCCAAAAGACCGGACCCAATCAGCCCCAGCATTTT. Its protein is CASQKTGPNQPQHF.

As to this clonotype: A read error is possible here, since a much larger clone lies one base away. This chain links TRBV20-1 with TRBJ2-3; 7 bases map to TRBD2. CDR3 length: 14 residues. CDR1 and CDR2 from the germline V gene are DFQATT and SNEGSKA (reference sequence). CDR3 bases: TGCAATGCCAAGCGGGAAGAGGCCACAGATACGCAGTATTTT. Its translation: CNAKREEATDTQYF.

In its sample, this clonotype was seen a few times. This chain connects TRBV12-3 or TRBV12-4 to TRBJ2-1; 8 nucleotides match TRBD2. Germline trimming cut 6 bases from V and 5 bases from J; bases unmatched to any gene: 9. CDR3 size: 15 residues. The CDR3: CASRNSGAADNEQFF. CDR3 sequence (DNA): TGTGCCAGCAGGAATAGCGGGGCCGCCGACAATGAGCAGTTCTTC.

This clonotype has more than one count but fewer than ten. The chain uses TRBV24-1 and TRBJ2-1; 9 bases match TRBD2. This CDR3 has 17 amino acids. Trimming took 3 bases from V and 6 from J; bases not matched to a gene: 11. CDR1 is KGHDR, CDR2 SFDVKD, per germline. In nucleotides, the CDR3 is TGTGCCACCAGTGATCTGACTAGCGGCCTCCCAACCAATGAGCAGTTCTTC. Its translation: CATSDLTSGLPTNEQFF.

This clonotype was recorded many times. The chain has TRBV6-1 and TRBJ1-5; D not certain. This CDR3 contains 10 residues. Germline V gives CDR1 MNHNS, CDR2 SASEGT. Trimming stripped 6 bases from V and 8 bases from J, with 5 bases between. In DNA form, the CDR3 reads TGTGCCAGCAGCTCCGAGCCCCAGCATTTT. Amino acids: CASSSEPQHF.

This clonotype was detected ten times or more. This chain connects TRBV10-2 to TRBJ1-6; no clear D gene. This CDR3 is built from 12 residues. V was trimmed by 8 bases and J by 10 bases, leaving 12 bases between them. Per the germline V gene, CDR1 is WSHSY and CDR2 is SAAADI. CDR3 sequence reads: CASGSLRSPLHF. In nucleotides, the CDR3 is TGCGCCAGCGGATCTCTGCGGTCACCCCTCCACTTT.

The chain couples TRBV7-8 to TRBJ1-5; maybe TRBD1 (6 bases). The V and J ends lost 5 bases and 5 bases respectively, with 22 bases between them. The V gene's germline CDR1 is SGHVS and CDR2 FQNEAQ. The CDR3 totals 17 residues. The CDR3 is CASSGKGGGPEYQPQHF. Here the CDR3 DNA reads TGTGCCAGCAGCGGAAAAGGAGGGGGGCCAGAATATCAGCCCCAGCATTTT. Using reference TRBV7-8 and TRBJ1-5 for the parts outside the CDR3, the full variable domain is GAGVSQSPRYKVAKRGQDVALRCDPISGHVSLFWYQQALGQGPEFLTYFQNEAQLDKSGLPSDRFFAERPEGSVSTLKIQRTQQEDSAVYLCASSGKGGGPEYQPQHFGDGTRLSIL.

This clonotype has only a few counts. V and J are TRBV4-1 and TRBJ2-3; D not certain. The CDR3 is 14 residues long. Germline assignment: CDR1 MGHRA and CDR2 YSYEKL. Trimming stripped 2 bases from V and 7 bases from J, with 13 bases between. The CDR3 sequence is CASSQLLTLYTQYF. CDR3 DNA sequence: TGCGCCAGCAGCCAACTACTTACCCTGTATACGCAGTATTTT.

This clonotype occurred a few times. The chain couples TRBV7-2 to TRBJ2-5; TRBD2 matches 11 bases. After removal of 10 bases from V and 11 bases from J, the junction contained 15 bases not matched to a gene. This CDR3 has 14 residues. CDR1 is SGHTA, CDR2 FQGNSA, per germline. CDR3 in amino acids: CATTLAGGPRGQYF. The CDR3, as DNA: TGTGCCACCACTCTAGCGGGAGGCCCCCGAGGGCAGTACTTC.

V is TRBV9 and J is TRBJ2-5; 8 bases line up with TRBD2. Trimming cost V 3 bases and J 4 bases; bases outside gene matches: 8. CDR3 length: 15 residues. Germline values: CDR1 SGDLS, CDR2 YYNGEE. This CDR3 reads CASSELAGRGETQYF. Written as DNA, the CDR3 is TGTGCCAGCAGCGAGTTAGCGGGAAGGGGAGAGACCCAGTACTTC.

This clonotype was seen many times. The chain couples TRBV20-1 to TRBJ2-7, with D perhaps matching TRBD2 (5 bases). The V and J ends lost 2 bases and 3 bases respectively, with 17 bases between them. This CDR3 comprises 15 residues. The germline gives CDR1 DFQATT, CDR2 SNEGSKA (reference sequence). The CDR3 loop reads CSARPTGWDGYEQYF. The CDR3 DNA reads TGCAGTGCTAGACCCACGGGATGGGATGGCTACGAGCAGTACTTC.

This clonotype was recorded a few times. The V call is TRBV7-8, the J call TRBJ2-4, with D perhaps assigned TRBD1 or TRBD2 (5 bases each). Germline-derived CDR1 and CDR2 are SGHVS and FQNEAQ. The V end was cut by 0 bases, the J end by 6 bases, with 15 bases between. This CDR3 region has 16 residues. The CDR3 is CASSLADEGAGNIQYF. The CDR3 DNA follows: TGTGCCAGCAGCTTAGCCGACGAAGGGGCGGGAAACATTCAGTACTTC.

The rearrangement joins TRBV5-1 to TRBJ2-2, with TRBD1 matching over 7 bases. CDR1 SGHRS and CDR2 YFSETQ come from the germline V gene. CDR3 length: 15 amino acids. Unmatched junction bases numbered 3, after V lost 1 base and J lost 3 bases. The CDR3 protein is CASSLTGDDTGELFF. The CDR3 DNA is TGCGCCAGCAGCTTGACAGGGGATGACACCGGGGAGCTGTTTTTT. The variable domain in full, completed from reference TRBV5-1 and TRBJ2-2, reads KAGVTQTPRYLIKTRGQQVTLSCSPISGHRSVSWYQQTPGQGLQFLFEYFSETQRNKGNFPGRFSGRQFSNSRSEMNVSTLELGDSALYLCASSLTGDDTGELFFGEGSRLTVL.

This clonotype was recorded at least ten times. The V gene is TRBV12-3 or TRBV12-4, the J gene TRBJ1-5; 7 positions agree with TRBD1. The CDR3 has 14 amino acids. Unmatched junction bases numbered 3, after V lost 2 bases and J lost 5 bases. The CDR3 DNA sequence: TGTGCCAGCAGTTTACAGGGGGATGATCAGCCCCAGCATTTT. Its protein is CASSLQGDDQPQHF.

This clonotype was seen ten or more times. The rearrangement links TRBV11-1 to TRBJ2-7, with 9 bases lining up with TRBD1. V trimming: 6 bases; J trimming: 9 bases; junction bases outside the gene matches: 24. The CDR3 is 18 amino acids. From germline, CDR1 is SGHAT and CDR2 FQDESV (reference sequence). The CDR3 is CASSYGSGIGTGTLGQYF. In DNA, the CDR3 is TGTGCCAGCAGTTACGGGTCCGGTATAGGGACAGGGACTTTGGGGCAGTACTTC.

This clonotype was recorded only once. A much bigger clone sits one base away, suggesting this may be a read error. V is TRBV5-1 and J is TRBJ2-7; a possible D gene is TRBD2 (6 bases). V lost 5 bases to trimming and J lost 0 bases, with 12 bases between them. This CDR3 is 14 amino acids long. Germline V lookup: CDR1 SGHRS, CDR2 YFSETQ. For the CDR3, the DNA is TGCGCCAGCAGGCGGGACGGGAGCTCCTACGAGCAGTACTTC. It encodes CASRRDGSSYEQYF.

This clonotype has at least ten counts. The rearrangement joins TRBV6-1 to TRBJ2-5; D is perhaps TRBD1 (6 bases). Trimming took 8 bases from V and 2 from J, leaving 12 bases between them. Per germline, CDR1 MNHNS and CDR2 SASEGT. The CDR3 has 13 amino acids. CDR3 region: CASSPQGQETQYF. CDR3 nucleotides: TGTGCCAGCTCACCCCAGGGGCAAGAGACCCAGTACTTC.